These 30 T cell receptor beta chains were sequenced from one sample in a study of blood T cell repertoires in COVID-19. The data were produced by immunoSEQ multiplex PCR, yet TCRdb's version contains in-frame clones alone and is incomplete. The data show roughly 100,000 clones, around 90% seen once. Sequencing was performed on peripheral blood. The receptors derive from a woman in her fifties or sixties in a cohort sampled during active COVID-19.

The chain combines TRBV2 with TRBJ2-3, with 9 nucleotides matching TRBD2. Germline assignment: CDR1 SNHLY and CDR2 FYNNEI. This CDR3 comprises 15 residues. V shed 4 bases, J shed 0 bases, and the junction held 2 bases outside the gene matches. CDR3 sequence (DNA): TGTGCCAGCAGTGTGGCGGGAGGGAGCACAGATACGCAGTATTTT. Its translation: CASSVAGGSTDTQYF.

The chain recombines TRBV27 with TRBJ1-1; the D gene is possibly TRBD1 (5 bases). The germline V gene encodes CDR1 MNHEY and CDR2 SMNVEV (reference sequence). V was pared by 0 bases and J by 6 bases, with 8 bases between. The CDR3 contains 13 residues. The DNA for the CDR3 is TGTGCCAGCAGTTTATCCGGGGGGGCTGAAGCTTTCTTT. Residues: CASSLSGGAEAFF.

The J gene is TRBJ1-1, the V gene TRBV4-1; 8 bases are shared with TRBD1. CDR3 length: 17 residues. In germline, CDR1 is MGHRA, CDR2 YSYEKL. V gave up 3 bases and J gave up 0 bases; unmatched junction bases: 9. The CDR3 nucleotides read TGCGCCAGCAGCCAGCCGGGACAGGAGTCGATGAACACTGAAGCTTTCTTT. Its translation: CASSQPGQESMNTEAFF.

The rearrangement links TRBV7-9 to TRBJ2-7; maybe TRBD2 (5 bases). Germline V CDR1 and CDR2: SEHNR, FQNEAQ (reference sequence). This CDR3 is built from 13 residues. Trimming took 4 bases from V and 3 from J, leaving 10 bases between them. The CDR3 here is CASSSSGIYEQYF. CDR3 coding DNA: TGTGCCAGCAGCTCCAGCGGAATCTACGAGCAGTACTTC.

The CDR3 loop reads CASSLGQGGNQPQHF. CDR3 DNA: TGTGCCAGCAGTCTAGGACAGGGGGGAAATCAGCCCCAGCATTTT. The genes are TRBV6-6 and TRBJ1-5, with 10 bases lining up with TRBD1. CDR3 length: 15 amino acids. With V trimmed by 5 bases and J by 4 bases, 5 bases remained unmatched. CDR1 and CDR2 (germline): MNHNY, SVGAGI (reference sequence).

This chain uses TRBV7-9 with TRBJ2-2; D gene ambiguous. This CDR3 has 13 residues. CDR1 SEHNR and CDR2 FQNEAQ come from the germline V gene (reference sequence). V lost 5 bases to trimming and J lost 6 bases, with 10 bases between them. CDR3 bases: TGTGCCAGCAGCCCAGCCGGGTCCGGGGAGCTGTTTTTT. It codes for CASSPAGSGELFF.

The chain carries TRBV13 and TRBJ2-5; TRBD2 aligns across 7 bases. V gave up 5 bases and J gave up 4 bases; unmatched junction bases: 10. In germline, CDR1 is PRHDT, CDR2 FYEKMQ (reference sequence). This CDR3 has 15 amino acids. The CDR3: CASSQREGRRETQYF. The CDR3 DNA sequence: TGTGCCAGCAGCCAGAGGGAGGGAAGGCGAGAGACCCAGTACTTC.

The genes are TRBV10-3 and TRBJ1-1, with a weak D call TRBD1 (5 bases). The V gene lost 6 bases and the J gene lost 6 bases, with 20 bases spanning the gap. CDR3 length: 15 residues. Germline V lookup: CDR1 ENHRY, CDR2 SYGVKD. The CDR3 bases are TGTGCCATCAGGAGCAATACAGGTTCCAATGCTGAAGCTTTCTTT. It yields the protein CAIRSNTGSNAEAFF.

The chain joins TRBV4-1 to TRBJ2-1; D is undetermined. The V and J ends lost 2 bases and 9 bases respectively, with 8 bases between them. The CDR3 runs to 12 residues. From germline, CDR1 is MGHRA and CDR2 YSYEKL. The CDR3 protein is CASSQPTGEQFF. CDR3 nucleotide sequence: TGCGCCAGCAGCCAACCCACGGGTGAGCAGTTCTTC.

This chain joins TRBV5-1 and TRBJ2-2; D is uncertain. The V end lost 3 bases, the J end lost 0 bases, and 18 bases lay between the germline ends. The CDR3 spans 18 residues. Germline lookup yields CDR1 SGHRS and CDR2 YFSETQ. The chain's CDR3 is CASSSTPLAAANTGELFF. CDR3 bases: TGCGCCAGCAGCTCAACGCCCCTGGCGGCAGCGAACACCGGGGAGCTGTTTTTT. Full variable domain (missing parts from reference TRBV5-1 and TRBJ2-2): KAGVTQTPRYLIKTRGQQVTLSCSPISGHRSVSWYQQTPGQGLQFLFEYFSETQRNKGNFPGRFSGRQFSNSRSEMNVSTLELGDSALYLCASSSTPLAAANTGELFFGEGSRLTVL.

This clone came up once. The gene calls are TRBV3-1 (or the pseudogene TRBV3-2) and TRBJ2-3, with TRBD1 matching over 7 bases. V dropped 6 bases and J dropped 1; count of bases not matched to a gene: 4. The germline gives CDR1 LGHDT, CDR2 YNNKEL (reference sequence). This CDR3 is built from 14 residues. The DNA for the CDR3 is TGTGCCAGCAGGAGACAGGGAGGCACAGATACGCAGTATTTT. Amino acids: CASRRQGGTDTQYF.

V usage is TRBV9 and J usage is TRBJ2-5; 8 bases fit TRBD2. Trimming removed 2 bases from V and 5 bases from J; junction bases left unmatched: 11. CDR1 and CDR2 (germline): SGDLS, YYNGEE. The CDR3 covers 16 residues. In DNA form, the CDR3 reads TGTGCCAGCAGCGTTGGTAATAGCGGGGCACGTGAGACCCAGTACTTC. Translating gives CASSVGNSGARETQYF. Together with reference TRBV9 and TRBJ2-5, the CDR3 gives the full variable domain: DSGVTQTPKHLITATGQRVTLRCSPRSGDLSVYWYQQSLDQGLQFLIQYYNGEERAKGNILERFSAQQFPDLHSELNLSSLELGDSALYFCASSVGNSGARETQYFGPGTRLLVL.

The gene calls are TRBV5-1 and TRBJ2-1, with 8 bases identical to TRBD1. CDR3 length equals 15 residues. Germline CDR1 is SGHRS and CDR2 is YFSETQ. With 4 bases clipped from V and 8 bases from J, the junction kept 11 bases outside the gene matches. The CDR3 spells CASSRLGQGSHEQFF. DNA of the CDR3: TGCGCCAGCAGCCGTCTTGGACAGGGTTCCCATGAGCAGTTCTTC. The variable domain in full, completed from reference TRBV5-1 and TRBJ2-1, reads KAGVTQTPRYLIKTRGQQVTLSCSPISGHRSVSWYQQTPGQGLQFLFEYFSETQRNKGNFPGRFSGRQFSNSRSEMNVSTLELGDSALYLCASSRLGQGSHEQFFGPGTRLTVL.

The chain carries TRBV28 and TRBJ1-2; tentatively, D is TRBD1 (5 bases). Germline V gives CDR1 MDHEN, CDR2 SYDVKM. V was clipped by 7 bases and J by 2 bases, with 8 bases between them. CDR3 length: 12 residues. As DNA, the CDR3 is TGTGCCAGCACTGACAGAAACTATGGCTACACCTTC. It is translated as CASTDRNYGYTF.

The V call is TRBV2, the J call TRBJ1-2; D gene unclear. Germline V gives CDR1 SNHLY, CDR2 FYNNEI. The CDR3 length is 17 residues. Deletions cut 0 bases from V and 7 bases from J, with 21 bases between. CDR3 in amino acids: CASSEALSEDLYLGYTF. The CDR3 region has the DNA TGTGCCAGCAGTGAAGCGTTATCGGAGGATCTATATCTTGGCTACACCTTC.

The chain couples TRBV27 to TRBJ2-7; 7 bases line up with TRBD2. CDR1 and CDR2 from the germline V gene are MNHEY and SMNVEV (reference sequence). The junction had 9 bases not matched to a gene; V was cut back by 4 bases and J by 3 bases. This CDR3 contains 15 residues. The CDR3 loop is CASSWGGEGVYEQYF. The CDR3 DNA reads as TGTGCCAGCAGTTGGGGCGGGGAGGGTGTCTACGAGCAGTACTTC.

V is TRBV3-1 (or the pseudogene TRBV3-2) and J is TRBJ1-1, with 8 positions matching TRBD1. V lost 3 bases to trimming and J lost 8 bases; unmatched junction nucleotides: 5. The length of the CDR3 is 13 residues. Per germline, CDR1 LGHDT and CDR2 YNNKEL (reference sequence). CDR3 DNA sequence: TGTGCCAGCAGCCATACAGGGGGGCGCGAAGCTTTCTTT. Translating it yields CASSHTGGREAFF.

The J gene is TRBJ2-3, the V gene TRBV11-2; 7 bases line up with TRBD2. V shed 1 base and J 1 base; nucleotides not matched to a gene: 8. CDR3 length: 17 residues. CDR1 is SGHAT and CDR2 is FQNNGV in the germline V gene. The DNA for the CDR3 is TGTGCCAGCAGCTTAGGATCCCGAGCGGGGCGCACAGATACGCAGTATTTT. It translates to CASSLGSRAGRTDTQYF.

The V and J genes are TRBV9 and TRBJ2-3, with a tentative D call TRBD2 (6 bases). The CDR3 runs to 15 residues. CDR1 is SGDLS, CDR2 YYNGEE, per germline. The V end lost 2 bases, the J end lost 0 bases, and 10 bases lay between the germline ends. The CDR3, as DNA: TGTGCCAGCAGCGTGGCGACTAGTAGCACAGATACGCAGTATTTT. Its protein product is CASSVATSSTDTQYF.

Only one count was recorded for this clone. The chain carries TRBV19 and TRBJ2-1; D unresolved. Germline lookup yields CDR1 LNHDA and CDR2 SQIVND (reference sequence). V lost 5 bases, J lost 7 bases, and 9 bases lay in between. This CDR3 comprises 12 residues. The CDR3 DNA reads TGTGCCAGTAGTGAGCTAGGTAATGAGCAGTTCTTC. Translating gives CASSELGNEQFF.

The genes are TRBV3-1 (or the pseudogene TRBV3-2) and TRBJ2-6; D unresolved. Germline V gene data show CDR1 as LGHDT and CDR2 as YNNKEL (reference sequence). Between the trimmed V and J ends, which lost 5 bases and 0 bases, there was a span of 8 bases. The CDR3 length is 15 residues. DNA for the CDR3: TGTGCCAGCAGCTTGCCCAGCTCTGGGGCCAACGTCCTGACTTTC. This sequence encodes CASSLPSSGANVLTF.

The rearrangement joins TRBV5-1 to TRBJ2-7; D unresolved. The CDR3 covers 14 residues. CDR1 and CDR2 (germline): SGHRS, YFSETQ. V shed 1 base and J shed 6 bases, with 14 bases lying between them. DNA for the CDR3: TGCGCCAGCAGCTTGAGTGGTCGAGGTGTCGAGCAGTACTTC. Encoded protein: CASSLSGRGVEQYF.

V is TRBV4-1 and J is TRBJ2-1, with 13 positions matching TRBD2. CDR3 length equals 19 residues. Germline CDR1 reads MGHRA; CDR2 reads YSYEKL. Trimming took 3 bases from V and 4 from J; bases not matched to a gene: 12. The DNA of the CDR3 is TGCGCCAGCAGCCAGGTTACTAGCGGGGGGGCTTCGGGTTACAATGAGCAGTTCTTC. Residues: CASSQVTSGGASGYNEQFF.

The V and J genes are TRBV3-1 (or the pseudogene TRBV3-2) and TRBJ1-1; D not resolved. The CDR3 is 15 residues long. Germline lookup yields CDR1 LGHDT and CDR2 YNNKEL (reference sequence). V lost 0 bases, J lost 3 bases, and 11 bases lay in between. CDR3 region: CASSQDRGWDTEAFF. CDR3 sequence (DNA): TGTGCCAGCAGCCAAGATCGGGGTTGGGACACTGAAGCTTTCTTT.

The chain has TRBV7-9 and TRBJ2-7; TRBD2 might be the D (6 bases). Trimming removed 5 bases from V and 5 bases from J, with 13 bases in between. Germline assignment: CDR1 SEHNR and CDR2 FQNEAQ (reference sequence). The CDR3 has 13 residues. The CDR3 DNA reads TGTGCCAGCAGCCAGGACTATGGCCACGAGCAGTACTTC. This translates into CASSQDYGHEQYF.

The rearrangement joins TRBV6-5 to TRBJ1-5; possibly TRBD1 for D (5 bases). The V end lost 5 bases, the J end lost 0 bases, and 11 bases lay between the germline ends. Germline CDR1 and CDR2: MNHEY and SVGAGI. The length of the CDR3 is 15 residues. CDR3 in amino acids: CASSLDSYSNQPQHF. CDR3 bases: TGTGCCAGCAGTCTTGACAGTTATAGCAATCAGCCCCAGCATTTT.

The chain has TRBV7-3 and TRBJ2-1; TRBD1 might be the D (5 bases). CDR1 SGHTA and CDR2 FQGTGA come from the germline V gene. The CDR3 is 13 residues long. V shed 4 bases and J shed 4 bases, with 8 bases lying between them. CDR3: CASSSTGYNEQFF. In DNA, the CDR3 is TGTGCCAGCAGCTCCACAGGTTACAATGAGCAGTTCTTC.

The V call is TRBV27, the J call TRBJ2-1, with D maybe TRBD2 (6 bases). V gave up 5 bases and J gave up 4 bases, with 15 bases separating them. This CDR3 has 15 residues. The germline CDR1 and CDR2 sequences are MNHEY and SMNVEV (reference sequence). The CDR3 region has the DNA TGTGCCAGCAGTCCGCCGGGACTGGCTTACAATGAGCAGTTCTTC. Protein product: CASSPPGLAYNEQFF.

The chain employs TRBV13 and TRBJ1-3, with D perhaps matching TRBD1 (5 bases). The germline V gene has CDR1 PRHDT and CDR2 FYEKMQ (reference sequence). This CDR3 has 17 amino acids. The V gene lost 5 bases and the J gene lost 3 bases, with 20 bases spanning the gap. The CDR3 coding sequence is TGTGCCAGCAGCGCGGAGGGATGGGGCCCGGTTGGAAACACCATATATTTT. This translates into CASSAEGWGPVGNTIYF.

The J gene is TRBJ2-5, the V gene TRBV29-1; a possible D gene is TRBD1 (6 bases). Deletions cut 4 bases from V and 5 bases from J, with 11 bases between. CDR3 length: 12 residues. Germline CDR1 and CDR2: SQVTM and ANQGSEA. CDR3 bases: TGCAGCGTTGGGGGGCCAGAGGAGACCCAGTACTTC. This gives the protein CSVGGPEETQYF.